The next 10 T cell receptor beta chains were all read from a single sample in a study of cytomegalovirus exposure and HLA in healthy donors. Sequencing used immunoSEQ multiplex PCR; TCRdb keeps in-frame clones, though not all of them. The sample includes 120,000 or so clones, approximately 92% of them seen just once. Sequencing was performed on PBMCs. Receptors were obtained from a woman younger than 35 in good health and CMV-seronegative.

The chain has TRBV7-6 and TRBJ1-1; D uncertain. CDR3 size: 13 residues. Germline lookup yields CDR1 SGHVS and CDR2 FNYEAQ. Trimming removed 1 base at V and 8 bases at J, with 11 bases between. CDR3 DNA: TGTGCCAGCAGCTTAGGGCCGGGGTCAGAAGCTTTCTTT. Translating it yields CASSLGPGSEAFF.

This clone showed up just once. The rearrangement uses TRBV27 and TRBJ1-1; 7 nucleotides match TRBD1. CDR3 length: 14 amino acids. The V gene end was trimmed by 2 bases and the J gene end by 5 bases; junction bases not matched to a gene: 5. Germline V CDR1 and CDR2: MNHEY, SMNVEV (reference sequence). CDR3 nucleotides: TGTGCCAGCAGTTTAAGCAGGGGGTCGACTGAAGCTTTCTTT. The encoded protein is CASSLSRGSTEAFF.

The V and J genes are TRBV28 and TRBJ2-7; 11 bases align to TRBD2. CDR1 and CDR2 from the germline V gene are MDHEN and SYDVKM. The CDR3 has 15 amino acids. J lost 2 bases, V lost 6 bases, and 6 bases had no gene match. Written as DNA, the CDR3 is TGTGCCAGCAGCGAACTAGCGGGGGCCGCCTACGAGCAGTACGTC. It codes for CASSELAGAAYEQYV.

The V gene is TRBV7-9, the J gene TRBJ2-7; 9 nucleotides line up with TRBD1. The junction had 8 bases not matched to a gene; V was cut back by 5 bases and J by 3 bases. Germline V gene data show CDR1 as SEHNR and CDR2 as FQNEAQ (reference sequence). The CDR3 has 15 residues. CDR3: CASSKTGTGLYEQYV. Here the CDR3 DNA reads TGTGCCAGCAGCAAAACCGGGACAGGGCTCTACGAGCAGTACGTC.

This chain links TRBV20-1 with TRBJ2-7; 8 nucleotides match TRBD2. The germline V gene has CDR1 DFQATT and CDR2 SNEGSKA (reference sequence). The CDR3 contains 11 residues. The CDR3 reads CRAGTSYEQYF. The CDR3 nucleotides read TGCAGGGCCGGGACTAGCTACGAGCAGTACTTC.

The rearrangement joins TRBV6-6 to TRBJ2-3; TRBD2 agrees at 10 bases. This CDR3 has 16 residues. Looked up from germline, CDR1 is MNHNY and CDR2 is SVGAGI (reference sequence). V gave up 9 bases and J gave up 6 bases; unmatched junction bases: 15. The CDR3 loop reads CASKPLAGESQDTQYF. The CDR3 nucleotides read TGTGCCAGTAAACCTCTAGCGGGAGAGTCTCAGGATACGCAGTATTTT.

The chain couples TRBV29-1 to TRBJ2-3, with D perhaps matching TRBD2 (5 bases). V was cut by 4 bases and J by 0 bases, with 14 bases left in between. Germline-derived CDR1 and CDR2 are SQVTM and ANQGSEA. There are 15 residues in the CDR3. CDR3: CSVGRRGGSTDTQYF. The CDR3 nucleotides are TGCAGCGTTGGAAGGAGAGGAGGCAGCACAGATACGCAGTATTTT.

The rearrangement uses TRBV5-1 and TRBJ2-3, with 8 bases matching TRBD1. With V trimmed by 0 bases and J by 3 bases, 6 bases remained unmatched. The germline gives CDR1 SGHRS, CDR2 YFSETQ. The CDR3 totals 16 residues. The DNA for the CDR3 is TGCGCCAGCAGCTTGGGTCCGACAGGGGAAACAGATACGCAGTATTTT. It yields the protein CASSLGPTGETDTQYF.

The rearrangement joins TRBV19 to TRBJ2-3, with 8 positions matching TRBD2. The CDR3 consists of 13 residues. V shed 11 bases, J shed 3 bases, and the junction held 7 bases outside the gene matches. CDR1 and CDR2 (germline): LNHDA, SQIVND (reference sequence). In nucleotides, the CDR3 is TGTGCCCATGCAGAGCGGGGGACAGATACGCAGTATTTT. This sequence encodes CAHAERGTDTQYF.

This rearrangement joins TRBV5-1 to TRBJ2-3, with TRBD1 matching 9 bases. The V gene's germline CDR1 is SGHRS and CDR2 YFSETQ. V dropped 1 base and J dropped 3; count of bases not matched to a gene: 3. The CDR3 consists of 15 residues. The CDR3 loop is CASSLWTGVTDTQYF. In nucleotides, the CDR3 is TGCGCCAGCAGCTTGTGGACAGGGGTGACAGATACGCAGTATTTT.